A single T cell receptor beta chain is shown here with its context. Its cognate antigen has yet to be identified. It has no much larger one-base neighbor in the sample; base qualities were not kept. Receptors were amplified or captured by the immunoSEQ multiplex PCR assay. For most patients, genomic DNA was subjected to high-throughput TCR-beta CDR3 sequencing by Adaptive Biotechnologies. Under the source paper's analysis protocol: Adaptive's ImmunoSEQ software supplied the TCR sequencing data for approximately 18 patients, while MiXCR and VDJtools were used to process a few other patients. CDR3 nucleotide sequences shared between donor and recipient were removed because their origin could not be assigned. To be classed as alloreactive, a clone needed at least 2-fold expansion over unstimulated cells and a minimum CFSE-low frequency of 0.002% (template counts) or 0.001% (read counts). Clones were considered mappable if detected in sequenced pre-transplant spleen, lymph node, or MLR CFSE-low populations of the donor or recipient. The cumulative frequency of alloreactive clones was calculated as a percentage of all sequences, weighted by copy number. Here the immuneACCESS table is served through TCRdb, limited to in-frame sequences with V and J called. Missing clones are a known gap in these copies; in checked studies unresolved V genes cover under half, and the rest lacks a known reason. The DNA gave D and trimming, while V, J and clone size come from that table. This sample holds about 80,000 clones; approximately 92% were observed only once. Roughly 0.64% of the sample goes to the ten largest clones.

Blood samples were collected up to 4 times in the first month after transplant and then at least monthly when available. The sample comes from a study of graft-versus-host responses after intestinal transplantation (dated by TCRdb to the early 2020s). Some background on the complete study: Multivisceral, liver-intestinal, or isolated intestinal transplants were received by the recipients. Anti-thymocyte globulin induction was given to all recipients, followed by maintenance tacrolimus and steroids for about 3 years. Bulk TCR-beta CDR3 sequencing was used to track graft-versus-host and host-versus-graft alloreactive T cell clones in the graft, circulation and bone marrow after intestinal transplantation. Alloreactive clones were identified by sequencing pre-transplant mixed lymphocyte reaction products and comparing them with unstimulated pre-transplant donor and recipient T cells. The cohort enrolled 20 to 25 intestinal transplant recipients, one of whom was a retransplant, and a few patients without pretransplant specimens were excluded. A peak of at least 4% donor T cells among recipient peripheral blood mononuclear cells was the definition used for donor T cell macrochimerism. Samples from a few later patients were sequenced in-house on an Illumina MiSeq with MiXCR processing rather than by the commercial service.

The germline V gene yields SGHAT for CDR1 and FQNNGV for CDR2. From the cysteine through the phenylalanine, the CDR3 covers 13 amino acids. Kept here is only the CDR3 DNA, which spans 39 bases and is read in frame from base 1. Deletion took 0 bases off V and 4 bases off J, with a span of 7 bases between the germline ends. Overall study results and their limits: Conclusions were limited by the relatively low number and heterogeneity of intestinal transplant patients. Peak levels of circulating GvH clones were associated with declines in HvG clones early after transplant. In patients with donor T cell macrochimerism, the allografts had high GvH to HvG T cell clonal ratios. GvH clones were found in recipient bone marrow, and some of the GvH clones appeared earlier in ileal mucosa or blood, which is consistent with an intestinal mucosal origin.

The V and J segments used are TRBV11-2 and TRBJ2-7; confidence is insufficient to name the D gene. This sample comprised PBMCs, obtained 98 days after intestinal transplantation. This TCR came from a human patient who received an intestinal transplant, so some T cells may come from the graft donor. The CDR3 region: CASSLDLRYEQYF. The nucleotide sequence reads as follows: TGTGCCAGCAGCTTAGATCTCAGGTACGAGCAGTACTTC.